The 27 T cell receptor beta chains reported below all come from one sample, sequenced in a study of blood T cell repertoires in COVID-19. Profiling relied on immunoSEQ multiplex PCR, and the TCRdb table lists in-frame clones only, not all of them. The sample yields some 460,000 clones, around 87% seen once. Sequenced input: PBMCs or T cells enriched from blood (not recorded which). The receptors originated from a woman aged 18 to 35 who had recovered from COVID-19.

The rearrangement uses TRBV7-2 and TRBJ1-6; 10 bases align to TRBD1. V lost 8 bases to trimming and J lost 8 bases; unmatched junction nucleotides: 9. This CDR3 region has 15 residues. CDR1 SGHTA and CDR2 FQGNSA come from the germline V gene. The CDR3 DNA reads as TGTGCCAGCTCTCAGGGGACAGGGGACTATTCACCCCTCCACTTT. As protein: CASSQGTGDYSPLHF. The full variable domain, rest sourced from reference TRBV7-2 and TRBJ1-6, is GAGVSQSPSNKVTEKGKDVELRCDPISGHTALYWYRQSLGQGLEFLIYFQGNSAPDKSGLPSDRFSAERTGGSVSTLTIQRTQQEDSAVYLCASSQGTGDYSPLHFGNGTRLTVT.

The V and J genes are TRBV27 and TRBJ2-1, with 7 bases fitting TRBD2. The CDR3 consists of 19 residues. V dropped 7 bases and J dropped 0; count of bases not matched to a gene: 18. Germline V gene sequence: CDR1 MNHEY, CDR2 SMNVEV (reference sequence). CDR3 residues: CASTTTPLAYHLSYNEQFF. The CDR3 coding sequence is TGTGCCAGCACCACAACCCCACTAGCGTACCACCTCTCCTACAATGAGCAGTTCTTC.

The rearrangement links TRBV20-1 to TRBJ2-7; tentative D call: TRBD2 (5 bases). Trimming removed 3 bases from V and 2 bases from J, with 14 bases in between. CDR3 length: 14 residues. Germline V gives CDR1 DFQATT, CDR2 SNEGSKA (reference sequence). CDR3 nucleotide sequence: TGCAGTGCTAGTTTAGCGACGGGAACCTACGAGCAGTACTTC. This encodes CSASLATGTYEQYF.

The CDR3 is CASGPRPWGLQVDTIYF. In DNA form, the CDR3 reads TGTGCTAGTGGTCCTCGCCCGTGGGGCCTCCAGGTGGACACCATATATTTT. The rearrangement joins TRBV12-5 to TRBJ1-3; D is possibly TRBD1 (5 bases). Trimming removed 5 bases at V and 8 bases at J, with 25 bases between. The CDR3 is 17 amino acids. Germline assignment: CDR1 LGHNT and CDR2 FRNRAP. Combining the CDR3 with reference TRBV12-5 and TRBJ1-3 gives the whole variable domain DARVTQTPRHKVTEMGQEVTMRCQPILGHNTVFWYRQTMMQGLELLAYFRNRAPLDDSGMPKDRFSAEMPDATLATLKIQPSEPRDSAVYFCASGPRPWGLQVDTIYFGEGSWLTVV.

This clone has just one count. The genes are TRBV2 and TRBJ1-5, with a weak D call TRBD1 (6 bases). The CDR3 has 14 residues. CDR1 and CDR2 (germline): SNHLY, FYNNEI. V dropped 6 bases and J dropped 3 bases, with 12 bases sitting between them. DNA for the CDR3: TGTGCCAGCAGCCCAGGACAGTTCAATCAGCCCCAGCATTTT. As protein: CASSPGQFNQPQHF. The complete variable domain, with remaining parts taken from reference TRBV2 and TRBJ1-5, reads EPEVTQTPSHQVTQMGQEVILRCVPISNHLYFYWYRQILGQKVEFLVSFYNNEISEKSEIFDDQFSVERPDGSNFTLKIRSTKLEDSAMYFCASSPGQFNQPQHFGDGTRLSIL.

The chain's CDR3 is CASSLIPGGNGYTF. CDR3 nucleotide sequence: TGTGCCAGCAGCCTGATCCCGGGAGGGAATGGCTACACCTTC. This sequence joins TRBV27 and TRBJ1-2; D is unresolved. The V end was cut by 6 bases, the J end by 6 bases, with 17 bases between. This CDR3 spans 14 amino acids. CDR1 is MNHEY, CDR2 SMNVEV, per germline (reference sequence).

This sequence joins TRBV4-1 and TRBJ2-5, with D possibly being TRBD2 (6 bases). CDR3 size: 18 residues. V was clipped by 1 base and J by 3 bases, with 21 bases between them. Germline V lookup: CDR1 MGHRA, CDR2 YSYEKL. This chain's CDR3 is CASSQGVMSTGVKETQYF. The CDR3 bases are TGCGCCAGCAGCCAAGGGGTTATGTCAACGGGGGTAAAAGAGACCCAGTACTTC.

The chain is built from TRBV6-5 and TRBJ2-1; TRBD2 might be the D (5 bases). The V and J ends lost 6 bases and 6 bases respectively, with 12 bases between them. The CDR3 has 13 amino acids. Germline assignment: CDR1 MNHEY and CDR2 SVGAGI. This CDR3 reads CASRPTRSNEQFF. CDR3 in DNA: TGTGCCAGCAGGCCTACTAGGAGCAATGAGCAGTTCTTC.

This rearrangement joins TRBV24-1 to TRBJ1-5; 7 bases are a match to TRBD1. The germline V gene encodes CDR1 KGHDR and CDR2 SFDVKD. V was pared by 9 bases and J by 3 bases, with 1 base of the junction left unmatched. The CDR3 contains 12 residues. The CDR3 DNA reads as TGTGCCACCGGGACAGTCAATCAGCCCCAGCATTTT. Translated: CATGTVNQPQHF.

This clone is a singleton in its sample. This chain links TRBV5-1 with TRBJ1-2; perhaps TRBD1 as D (5 bases). V lost 0 bases, J lost 5 bases, and 14 bases lay in between. CDR1 and CDR2 (germline): SGHRS, YFSETQ. CDR3 length: 15 residues. The CDR3 nucleotides are TGCGCCAGCAGCTTGGCAGGGCCACTATCTTATGGCTACACCTTC. Translation gives CASSLAGPLSYGYTF.

The genes are TRBV4-2 and TRBJ1-6; D is uncertain. This CDR3 region has 13 residues. V lost 4 bases and J lost 10, with 11 bases in between. The germline gives CDR1 LGHNA, CDR2 YNFKEQ. CDR3 region: CASSLTTTSPLHF. DNA of the CDR3: TGTGCCAGCAGCCTCACAACTACCTCACCCCTCCACTTT.

This sequence joins TRBV5-1 and TRBJ1-1, with 12 bases fitting TRBD1. Per the germline V gene, CDR1 is SGHRS and CDR2 is YFSETQ. The ends lost 3 bases at V and 5 bases at J; junction bases unmatched: 8. The CDR3 has 16 residues. As DNA, the CDR3 is TGCGCCAGCAGCTGGGGACAGGGGGCAGGGAAAACTGAAGCTTTCTTT. Its protein is CASSWGQGAGKTEAFF.

The rearrangement joins TRBV21-1 to TRBJ1-1; the table's D call, TRBD1, was not checked against the DNA. TRBV21-1 is designated a pseudogene. The CDR3 has 18 amino acids. The CDR3, as DNA: TGTGCCAGCAGCGCCAGCCGACAGGGGGCGCGTTGTAACACTGAAGCTTTCTTT. Protein sequence: CASSASRQGARCNTEAFF.

V and J are TRBV2 and TRBJ2-5; D may be TRBD2 (5 bases). The V gene's germline CDR1 is SNHLY and CDR2 FYNNEI. The V end was cut by 4 bases, the J end by 5 bases, with 17 bases between. The CDR3 runs to 15 residues. The CDR3 loop reads CASSVDEGFGETQYF. As DNA, the CDR3 is TGTGCCAGCAGTGTTGATGAGGGATTCGGGGAGACCCAGTACTTC.

The chain joins TRBV3-1 (or the pseudogene TRBV3-2) to TRBJ1-6, with D hard to call. This CDR3 has 14 residues. Trimming shortened V by 0 bases and J by 8 bases, and 8 bases separated the two germline ends. Germline CDR1 is LGHDT and CDR2 is YNNKEL (reference sequence). The CDR3 loop reads CASSQDMGDSPLHF. The CDR3 DNA reads as TGTGCCAGCAGCCAAGATATGGGAGATTCACCCCTCCACTTT.

The rearrangement uses TRBV3-1 (or the pseudogene TRBV3-2) and TRBJ1-1; D is unclear. Trimming took 0 bases from V and 0 from J, leaving 14 bases between them. This CDR3 region has 17 residues. The germline CDR1 and CDR2 sequences are LGHDT and YNNKEL (reference sequence). Here the CDR3 DNA reads TGTGCCAGCAGCCAAGATTATATGAGAAGTCTGAACACTGAAGCTTTCTTT. This sequence encodes CASSQDYMRSLNTEAFF.

The chain is built from TRBV19 and TRBJ1-5; 10 bases match TRBD1. V shed 7 bases and J 2 bases; nucleotides not matched to a gene: 11. CDR3 size: 17 residues. The germline V gene has CDR1 LNHDA and CDR2 SQIVND (reference sequence). CDR3 amino acids: CASNSPGQGIGNQPQHF. CDR3 sequence (DNA): TGTGCCAGTAACTCCCCGGGACAGGGGATCGGCAATCAGCCCCAGCATTTT. The entire variable domain, with the rest obtained from reference TRBV19 and TRBJ1-5, is as follows: DGGITQSPKYLFRKEGQNVTLSCEQNLNHDAMYWYRQDPGQGLRLIYYSQIVNDFQKGDIAEGYSVSREKKESFPLTVTSAQKNPTAFYLCASNSPGQGIGNQPQHFGDGTRLSIL.

This rearrangement joins TRBV6-5 to TRBJ2-7, with TRBD2 matching over 10 bases. Germline lookup yields CDR1 MNHEY and CDR2 SVGAGI. The junction had 3 bases not matched to a gene; V was cut back by 6 bases and J by 4 bases. CDR3 length: 13 amino acids. Here the CDR3 DNA reads TGTGCCAGCAGCCTAGCGGGGGTTTACGAGCAGTACTTC. It codes for CASSLAGVYEQYF.

This chain connects TRBV6-5 to TRBJ2-3; no clear D. This CDR3 spans 14 amino acids. Germline V lookup: CDR1 MNHEY, CDR2 SVGAGI. V dropped 4 bases and J dropped 1 base, with 9 bases sitting between them. The CDR3 DNA follows: TGTGCCAGCAGTTTTCTCCCTGGCACAGATACGCAGTATTTT. Residues: CASSFLPGTDTQYF.

This rearrangement joins TRBV6-2 or TRBV6-3 to TRBJ2-7; 7 nucleotides align to TRBD1. After removal of 4 bases from V and 1 base from J, the junction contained 4 bases not matched to a gene. The CDR3 contains 14 residues. Germline loops: CDR1 MNHEY, CDR2 SVGEGT. Written as DNA, the CDR3 is TGTGCCAGCAGTTTCGACAGGGTATCCTACGAGCAGTACTTC. Residues: CASSFDRVSYEQYF.

This chain uses TRBV5-8 with TRBJ2-1, with D perhaps TRBD2 (5 bases). Germline loops: CDR1 SGHTS, CDR2 YDEGEE. Trimming shortened V by 0 bases and J by 4 bases, and 17 bases separated the two germline ends. This CDR3 comprises 17 residues. CDR3 amino acids: CASSLAGVNAMYNEQFF. The CDR3 region has the DNA TGTGCCAGCAGCTTGGCCGGGGTGAATGCCATGTACAATGAGCAGTTCTTC.

CDR3 residues: CASSFSRETQYF. The CDR3 DNA follows: TGTGCCAGCAGCTTTTCGCGTGAGACCCAGTACTTC. V and J are TRBV7-2 and TRBJ2-5; D gene unclear. The V and J ends lost 3 bases and 5 bases respectively, with 7 bases between them. This CDR3 region has 12 residues. CDR1 and CDR2 (germline): SGHTA, FQGNSA.

J is TRBJ1-1 and V is TRBV5-1; a weak D match, TRBD1 (6 bases). The CDR3 has 14 residues. V was pared by 2 bases and J by 3 bases, with 11 bases between. Germline V gene data show CDR1 as SGHRS and CDR2 as YFSETQ. CDR3 loop: CASSLGGADTEAFF. The CDR3, as DNA: TGCGCCAGCAGCTTAGGGGGAGCGGACACTGAAGCTTTCTTT.

This clone appeared once. The rearrangement uses TRBV10-1 and TRBJ1-4; D might be TRBD1 (6 bases). There are 15 residues in the CDR3. The V end lost 0 bases, the J end lost 7 bases, and 12 bases lay between the germline ends. Germline CDR1 and CDR2: WNHNN and SYGVQD (reference sequence). CDR3 nucleotide sequence: TGCGCCAGCAGTGAGTCCACAGGGCTCGGTGAAAAACTGTTTTTT. Encoded protein: CASSESTGLGEKLFF.

In DNA form, the CDR3 reads TGCGCCAGCAGCCGAGAGGGGGGAGAGAACACTGAAGCTTTCTTT. Translated: CASSREGGENTEAFF. The chain combines TRBV4-1 with TRBJ1-1; possible D gene TRBD1, 6 bases. Germline assignment: CDR1 MGHRA and CDR2 YSYEKL. The V end lost 4 bases, the J end lost 1 base, and 13 bases lay between the germline ends. This CDR3 is 15 amino acids long.

This chain links TRBV30 with TRBJ1-1; maybe TRBD1 (5 bases). Trimming stripped 3 bases from V and 7 bases from J, with 12 bases between. Germline assignment: CDR1 GTSNPN and CDR2 SVGIG (reference sequence). The CDR3 sequence is 12 residues long. In DNA, the CDR3 is TGTGCCTGGAGACCCCAGGGCGGTGAAGCTTTCTTT. Its translation is CAWRPQGGEAFF.

This chain joins TRBV6-5 and TRBJ1-1, with unresolved D. Trimming left V 8 bases short and J 5 bases short, with 21 bases between. The CDR3 is 15 residues long. Germline V gene data show CDR1 as MNHEY and CDR2 as SVGAGI. CDR3 DNA: TGTGCCAGCTGGGGAGCCCAACCCTGGAGGACTGAAGCTTTCTTT. Translating gives CASWGAQPWRTEAFF.